This TCR beta chain was observed in a study of control samples from healthy donors and cancer patients. Germline loops: CDR1 SGHRS, CDR2 YFSETQ. The CDR3 sequence is 15 residues long. V was cut by 3 bases and J by 6 bases, with 18 bases left in between. Data came from immunoSEQ multiplex PCR; TCRdb stores just in-frame clones and leaves some out. This table has roughly 100,000 clones, roughly 94% appearing once. The receptor was derived from a woman aged 18-30 years in good health. Sample: blood. The genes are TRBV5-1 and TRBJ1-1, with D possibly being TRBD1 (6 bases). In DNA form, the CDR3 reads TGCGCCAGCAGCTCCGGTGGGGGCGAACACGCTGAAGCTTTCTTT. Residues: CASSSGGGEHAEAFF.